These 7 T cell receptor beta chains were sequenced from one sample in a study of T cells in Graves' hyperthyroidism and ophthalmopathy (dated by TCRdb to the late 2010s). Libraries were constructed by multiplex PCR. The run used an Illumina HiSeq 2000. The TCR beta CDR3 regions were amplified from the RNA transcripts. The TCR CDR3 was subjected to a first round of RT-PCR using the HTBI primer set and the Qiagen OneStep RT-PCR kit. TCRdb trimmed public reads at Q25 via fastp, called clones via MiXCR and kept in-frame beta chains. Every entry covers one CDR3 protein and lists the most common genes and DNA from its rows. This sample holds hundreds of thousands of distinct CDR3 sequences; 16% were observed only once. Under 20% of the sample goes to the ten largest clones. The source material was blood. Receptors originate from a woman under 30 with Graves' hyperthyroidism.

For this clonotype: This may be a read error, as it is one base from a much larger clone. The rearrangement uses TRBV27 and TRBJ1-2; no clear D gene. Per germline, CDR1 MNHEY and CDR2 SMNVEV (reference sequence). This CDR3 contains 14 residues. Trimming shortened V by 2 bases and J by 5 bases, and 12 bases separated the two germline ends. The CDR3 region has the DNA TGTGCCAGCAGTTTACCGGTACGGACGTATGGCTACACCTTC. Residues: CASSLPVRTYGYTF.

This clonotype was detected ten times or more. The V call is TRBV7-3, the J call TRBJ2-5; D call uncertain. This CDR3 has 13 amino acids. CDR1 is SGHTA, CDR2 FQGTGA, per germline. The germline V and J ends were trimmed by 3 bases and 5 bases, with 10 bases remaining between them. In DNA form, the CDR3 reads TGTGCCAGCAGCTTGGTGCTCGGGGAGACCCAGTACTTC. Translated, it gives CASSLVLGETQYF.

This clonotype showed up just a few times. The V gene is TRBV25-1, the J gene TRBJ2-7; tentative D call: TRBD1 (5 bases). The germline V and J ends were trimmed by 1 base and 5 bases, with 15 bases remaining between them. There are 15 residues in the CDR3. Germline loops: CDR1 MGHDK, CDR2 SYGVNS. The CDR3 DNA follows: TGTGCCAGCAGTGAATGGGGCAGGGAACCGGACGAGCAGTACTTC. Translation: CASSEWGREPDEQYF.

This clonotype was seen repeatedly, ten times or more. The gene calls are TRBV20-1 and TRBJ2-1; 7 positions match TRBD2. Trimming at V came to 6 bases and at J to 7 bases, leaving 12 bases not matched to a gene. From germline, CDR1 is DFQATT and CDR2 SNEGSKA (reference sequence). This CDR3 is built from 14 residues. CDR3 residues: CSAFRDYVYNEQFF. The DNA of the CDR3 is TGCAGTGCATTCCGGGACTACGTCTATAATGAGCAGTTCTTC.

V is TRBV6-5 and J is TRBJ2-5, with a weak D call TRBD2 (6 bases). Trimming took 4 bases from V and 5 from J, leaving 14 bases between them. Germline V CDR1 and CDR2: MNHEY, SVGAGI. The CDR3 runs 14 residues. CDR3 protein: CASSSYTSRETQYF. CDR3 DNA: TGTGCCAGCAGTTCCTACACTAGCCGGGAGACCCAGTACTTC.

This clonotype was seen a handful of times. This chain uses TRBV7-6 with TRBJ2-1; 16 nucleotides agree with TRBD2. The CDR3 runs to 22 residues. V trimming: 2 bases; J trimming: 0 bases; junction bases outside the gene matches: 13. Germline assignment: CDR1 SGHVS and CDR2 FNYEAQ. CDR3 residues: CASSLRAGTSGRAFTSYNEQFF. In nucleotides, the CDR3 is TGTGCCAGCAGCTTACGAGCTGGGACTAGCGGGAGGGCCTTTACCTCCTACAATGAGCAGTTCTTC.

The gene calls are TRBV12-3 or TRBV12-4 and TRBJ2-2; 7 bases fit TRBD2. The V segment lost 8 bases and the J segment 6 bases; nucleotides outside the gene matches: 12. The CDR3 totals 15 residues. CDR3 DNA sequence: TGTGCCAGCGTCTTAATGACTAGCATCCCCGGGGAGCTGTTTTTT. Translation: CASVLMTSIPGELFF.